This T cell receptor beta chain appears in the sequencing data of a study of blood T cell repertoires in COVID-19. At the level of the study: Samples representing acute and convalescent COVID-19 were sourced from the United States, Italy and Spain.

Data came from immunoSEQ multiplex PCR; TCRdb stores just in-frame clones and leaves some out. The table shows approximately 310,000 clones, with 75% to 90% occurring only once. The J segment lost 8 bases and the V segment lost 3 bases, leaving 6 bases of the junction unmatched. Germline assignment: CDR1 SGHDT and CDR2 YYEEEE. CDR3 size: 15 residues. The chain carries TRBV5-6 and TRBJ1-4, with 11 bases matching TRBD1. Sequences were obtained from PBMCs or T cells enriched from blood (not recorded which). This clonotype was sampled from a man under 40 who had recovered from COVID-19. The CDR3 DNA reads as TGTGCCAGCAGCTACCCGGGACAGGGGGACGAAAAACTGTTTTTT. Protein: CASSYPGQGDEKLFF.